This T cell receptor beta chain emerged from a study of T cell responses to AZD1222 COVID-19 vaccine (TCRdb year 2021). For the wider study: AZD1222 recipients with second doses at about 4 weeks or about 12 weeks were pooled, because spike-specific TCR depth and breadth did not differ between schedules. A total of more than 230 trial participants underwent TCR sequencing, of whom around 200 received two doses of AZD1222 and 26 received two doses of the MenACWY control vaccine. Trial participants were enrolled by age into 18-55, 56-69 and 70-plus year subgroups, with roughly 150, 30 and 60 TCR-sequenced participants respectively.

Interpreted using the paper, the time point label stands for: baseline before first vaccination. Samples from vaccinated people were obtained from the UK trials COV001 and COV002, which included a single-blind randomized controlled phase 2/3 trial of AZD1222 (ChAdOx1 nCoV-19) in healthy adults. For TCRbeta chain sequencing, PBMC samples were collected from trial participants at day 0 and at day 28 after the second dose. Study-wide findings and limitations: Conclusions about previously exposed vaccinees are limited because only six or seven AZD1222 recipients were SARS-CoV-2 seropositive at baseline. After two AZD1222 doses, both the breadth and the depth of spike-specific TCRs were significantly higher than at day 0 and than in MenACWY recipients. Because no day 14 peak-response samples were available, the repertoires could be characterized only after the peak T cell response. The 56-69-year group was small, and its depth increase did not reach significance, likely because of low power. Epitopes outside the regions mutated in the B.1.351 and B.1.1.7 variants were reportedly recognized by nearly half of the unique spike-specific TCRs. The vaccine-associated CD4 TCRs covered the entire spike protein, and the dominant responses fell in regions 160-218 and 743-854. Participants were mostly white British and included more females than males, and it was suggested by the authors that clonal diversity may have been underestimated.

A remark on this clone: This receptor's antigen is unknown. The record has no base qualities; no much larger clone is one base away.

Taken from the germline V gene, the CDR1 and CDR2 loops are WSHSY and SAAADI. Cut back by 3 bases and 0 bases, the V and J ends lie 14 bases apart. Including the terminal cysteine and phenylalanine, the CDR3 comprises 16 residues. Kept here is only the CDR3 DNA, which spans 48 bases and is read in frame from base 1. The CDR3 regions of human TCRbeta chains were analyzed by immunosequencing. For the original study's pipeline: Repertoire TCRs were matched against a reference library of SARS-CoV-2-specific TCRs generated with the MIRA antigen-specificity platform. Breadth was defined as the fraction of unique TCRs that were SARS-CoV-2-associated, and depth was defined as the fraction of total T cells that were SARS-CoV-2-associated. Using the MIRA data, each spike-specific TCR was mapped to the spike region that the TCR reacts to and placed in a CD4 or CD8 class. Log10-transformed breadth and depth values were compared by one-way ANOVA with Sidak's multiple comparisons tests. TCRdb re-hosts the immuneACCESS table, in-frame sequences only. Its copies lack some clones; in the studies checked, an unresolved V gene accounts for under half of them, and the cause for the rest is not known. From that table come the V and J calls and clone size; the DNA was used to work out D and trimming. Counted in this sample were about 100,000 clones; around nine tenths of them appeared once. The top ten clones comprise 2.8% of the sample.

The specimen comprised peripheral blood, sampled on day 0 of AZD1222 vaccination. The TCR sequence derives from an adult in good health. The chain is encoded by TRBV10-2 joined to TRBJ1-1; TRBD1 is possibly the D segment (5 matching bases). The CDR3 reads as follows: CASSDGTAILNTEAFF. The DNA sequence is TGCGCCAGCAGTGATGGGACGGCAATCTTGAACACTGAAGCTTTCTTT.